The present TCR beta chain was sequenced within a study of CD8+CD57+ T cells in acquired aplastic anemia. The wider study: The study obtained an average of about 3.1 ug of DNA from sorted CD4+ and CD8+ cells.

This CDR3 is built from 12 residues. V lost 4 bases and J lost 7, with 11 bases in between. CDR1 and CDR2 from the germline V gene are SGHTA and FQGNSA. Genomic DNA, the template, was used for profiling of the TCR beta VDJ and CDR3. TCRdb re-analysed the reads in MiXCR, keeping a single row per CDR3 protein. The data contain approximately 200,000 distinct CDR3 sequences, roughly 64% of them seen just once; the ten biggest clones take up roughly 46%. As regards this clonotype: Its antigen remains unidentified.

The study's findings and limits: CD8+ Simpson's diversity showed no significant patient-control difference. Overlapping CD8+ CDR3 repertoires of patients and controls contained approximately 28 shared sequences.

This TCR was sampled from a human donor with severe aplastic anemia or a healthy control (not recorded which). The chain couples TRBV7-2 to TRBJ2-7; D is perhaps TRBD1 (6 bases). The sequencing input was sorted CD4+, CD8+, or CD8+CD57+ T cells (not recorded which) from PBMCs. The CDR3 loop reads CASSWGTGEQYF. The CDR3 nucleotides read TGTGCCAGCAGCTGGGGAACAGGGGAGCAGTACTTC.